These 16 T cell receptor beta chains were sequenced from one sample in a study of monozygotic twins with inflammatory bowel disease. Reanalyzing the 5' RACE reads, TCRdb keeps one entry per CDR3 protein, without DNA. The sample has some 300,000 distinct CDR3 sequences. The sample comprised blood. The receptors stem from a human donor with ulcerative colitis or Crohn's disease, or a healthy co-twin of an affected twin (not recorded which).

This rearrangement joins TRBV12-3 or TRBV12-4 to TRBJ1-5. The CDR3 covers 13 residues. The CDR3 protein is CASRLDGGQPQHF.

The chain recombines TRBV30 with TRBJ2-3. The CDR3 contains 13 residues. Germline lookup yields CDR1 GTSNPN and CDR2 SVGIG (reference sequence). Here the CDR3 reads CAWSVSGTDTQYF. Complete variable domain (other parts from reference TRBV30 and TRBJ2-3): SQTIHQWPATLVQPVGSPLSLECTVEGTSNPNLYWYRQAAGRGLQLLFYSVGIGQISSEVPQNLSASRPQDRQFILSSKKLLLSDSGFYLCAWSVSGTDTQYFGPGTRLTVL.

The genes are TRBV7-9 and TRBJ2-4; TCRdb lists TRBD1, though no DNA is available to test this call. This CDR3 contains 15 residues. Germline CDR1 SEHNR, CDR2 FQNEAQ (reference sequence). The CDR3 loop reads CASSLAGQGGNIQYF. Together with reference TRBV7-9 and TRBJ2-4, the CDR3 gives the full variable domain: DTGVSQNPRHKITKRGQNVTFRCDPISEHNRLYWYRQTLGQGPEFLTYFQNEAQLEKSRLLSDRFSAERPKGSFSTLEIQRTEQGDSAMYLCASSLAGQGGNIQYFGAGTRLSVL.

This chain links TRBV6-5 with TRBJ1-2. CDR1 MNHEY and CDR2 SVGAGI come from the germline V gene. This CDR3 spans 11 amino acids. The CDR3: CASNIIYGYTF.

The chain employs TRBV9 and TRBJ1-6; as DNA is missing, the TRBD1 call by TCRdb cannot be tested. Per germline, CDR1 SGDLS and CDR2 YYNGEE. This CDR3 comprises 16 residues. The chain's CDR3 is CASSATGFGHESPLHF.

The chain uses TRBV28 and TRBJ2-3; without DNA, the TCRdb call of TRBD2 cannot be checked. The CDR3 runs 14 residues. The germline V gene encodes CDR1 MDHEN and CDR2 SYDVKM. The CDR3: CASSLLVSTDTQYF. The full variable domain, in which reference TRBV28 and TRBJ2-3 provide the parts outside the CDR3, is DVKVTQSSRYLVKRTGEKVFLECVQDMDHENMFWYRQDPGLGLRLIYFSYDVKMKEKGDIPEGYSVSREKKERFSLILESASTNQTSMYLCASSLLVSTDTQYFGPGTRLTVL.

The chain carries TRBV29-1 and TRBJ1-4; the TCRdb call, TRBD1, lacks DNA for checking. This CDR3 has 13 amino acids. Germline-derived CDR1 and CDR2 are SQVTM and ANQGSEA. This CDR3 reads CSVWQGTNEKLFF. Filled out from reference TRBV29-1 and TRBJ1-4, the complete variable domain reads SAVISQKPSRDICQRGTSLTIQCQVDSQVTMMFWYRQQPGQSLTLIATANQGSEATYESGFVIDKFPISRPNLTFSTLTVSNMSPEDSSIYLCSVWQGTNEKLFFGSGTQLSVL.

The rearrangement joins TRBV28 to TRBJ1-2; the D gene TCRdb calls, TRBD1, cannot be checked with no DNA. Germline loops: CDR1 MDHEN, CDR2 SYDVKM. The CDR3 length is 15 residues. The CDR3 reads CASVSWDRGYYGYTF.

The V call is TRBV7-2, the J call TRBJ2-2. The germline V gene encodes CDR1 SGHTA and CDR2 FQGNSA. The CDR3 extends over 13 amino acids. CDR3 region: CASSYGVTGELFF.

The gene calls are TRBV28 and TRBJ2-3; TCRdb's assignment of TRBD2 cannot be checked, as there is no DNA. The germline CDR1 and CDR2 sequences are MDHEN and SYDVKM. CDR3 length: 17 residues. This CDR3 reads CASSFPGTSGRADTQYF.

The chain links TRBV2 to TRBJ2-1; TCRdb's D gene call, TRBD1, goes unchecked for lack of DNA. This CDR3 has 15 amino acids. In germline, CDR1 is SNHLY, CDR2 FYNNEI. The CDR3 loop is CASSRGHGTFNEQFF.

The V and J genes are TRBV5-1 and TRBJ2-1. This CDR3 comprises 15 residues. The germline V gene has CDR1 SGHRS and CDR2 YFSETQ. This CDR3 reads CASSLRSDGYNEQFF. The whole variable domain, filled in from reference TRBV5-1 and TRBJ2-1, reads KAGVTQTPRYLIKTRGQQVTLSCSPISGHRSVSWYQQTPGQGLQFLFEYFSETQRNKGNFPGRFSGRQFSNSRSEMNVSTLELGDSALYLCASSLRSDGYNEQFFGPGTRLTVL.

The chain is built from TRBV5-6 and TRBJ2-3; TCRdb reports TRBD2, a call that lacks DNA to check it against. CDR3 length: 15 amino acids. Germline V gene data show CDR1 as SGHDT and CDR2 as YYEEEE. CDR3 residues: CASSQTSGGADTQYF.

The J gene is TRBJ2-2, the V gene TRBV4-1; TCRdb calls TRBD2, which cannot be checked without DNA. The CDR3 runs 14 residues. Looked up from germline, CDR1 is MGHRA and CDR2 is YSYEKL. CDR3 sequence reads: CASSREDPAGELFF.

The gene calls are TRBV20-1 and TRBJ1-4; the TCRdb call, TRBD1, lacks DNA for checking. The CDR3 spans 13 residues. Germline-derived CDR1 and CDR2 are DFQATT and SNEGSKA (reference sequence). This CDR3 reads CSAERTGIEKLFF.

This sequence joins TRBV5-1 and TRBJ2-2. The CDR3 covers 15 residues. The V gene's germline CDR1 is SGHRS and CDR2 YFSETQ. The chain's CDR3 is CASSPDRLMAGELFF.